This TCR beta chain was retrieved from a study of T cell changes during pregnancy in multiple sclerosis. This table comes from immunoSEQ multiplex PCR, and its TCRdb copy is limited to in-frame clones, with some not included. The sample has more than 65,000 clones, roughly 92% seen once; the top ten hold 2.5%. Germline loops: CDR1 SGDLS, CDR2 YYNGEE. J was trimmed by 2 bases and V by 2 bases; bases with no gene match: 4. The CDR3 totals 14 residues. The V call is TRBV9, the J call TRBJ2-7; 7 nucleotides agree with TRBD2. The source of this sequence is a female donor with multiple sclerosis, enrolled in a pregnancy study. The sequences come from peripheral blood, collected in the first trimester of pregnancy. The CDR3 here is CASSVGGFPYEQYF. The DNA for the CDR3 is TGTGCCAGCAGCGTGGGGGGGTTTCCCTACGAGCAGTACTTC.